Reported below is one T cell receptor beta chain. The data were obtained in a study of T cell changes during pregnancy in multiple sclerosis. J was trimmed by 5 bases and V by 6 bases; bases with no gene match: 4. The CDR3 is made up of 12 amino acids. Germline CDR1 SQVTM, CDR2 ANQGSEA. The assay was immunoSEQ multiplex PCR, and TCRdb's table has in-frame clones only and misses some. This sample carries 100,000 to 150,000 clones, over 85% of them seen once, and the ten largest clones take approximately 6.2%. The chain employs TRBV29-1 and TRBJ2-5; the match to TRBD1 covers 9 bases. The TCR sequence derives from a female donor with multiple sclerosis, enrolled in a pregnancy study. The sequenced sample was peripheral blood, obtained before pregnancy. CDR3: CSVGQGEETQYF. CDR3 nucleotide sequence: TGCAGCGTGGGACAGGGCGAGGAGACCCAGTACTTC. The full variable domain, rest sourced from reference TRBV29-1 and TRBJ2-5, is SAVISQKPSRDICQRGTSLTIQCQVDSQVTMMFWYRQQPGQSLTLIATANQGSEATYESGFVIDKFPISRPNLTFSTLTVSNMSPEDSSIYLCSVGQGEETQYFGPGTRLLVL.